This entry features one T cell receptor beta chain sequence. V dropped 1 base and J dropped 7 bases, with 8 bases sitting between them. Germline V gene data show CDR1 as GTSNPN and CDR2 as SVGIG (reference sequence). CDR3 length: 12 residues. The entry originates in a study of blood T cell repertoires in COVID-19. Study-level background: Sample material is recorded as cDNA or gDNA derived from T cells, B-cell-depleted T cells, or PBMCs.

Sequencing was performed with immunoSEQ multiplex PCR; in TCRdb, only in-frame clones are kept and a portion is missing. Among roughly 80,000 clones listed, around 83% were seen once. This sequence was found in a man between 50 and 59 years old with acute or convalescent COVID-19. The sequencing sample was made of peripheral blood. This chain uses TRBV30 with TRBJ2-1; weak D call: TRBD2 (6 bases). The CDR3 coding sequence is TGTGCCTGGAGTGGACTAGTGAATGAGCAGTTCTTC. Translated: CAWSGLVNEQFF. Full variable domain (remainder filled in from reference TRBV30 and TRBJ2-1): SQTIHQWPATLVQPVGSPLSLECTVEGTSNPNLYWYRQAAGRGLQLLFYSVGIGQISSEVPQNLSASRPQDRQFILSSKKLLLSDSGFYLCAWSGLVNEQFFGPGTRLTVL.